The present T cell receptor (beta chain) was sequenced within a study of blood T cells in healthy people across ages. Primers used in a second PCR of about 6 to 11 cycles were a sample-barcoded 5' primer and a J-beta primer mix. TCRdb itself ran the 5' RACE reads through MiXCR, one entry per CDR3 protein. The sample carries around 710,000 distinct CDR3 sequences, roughly two fifths recorded once. The authors isolated at least 7 million PBMCs per sample. The CDR3 is 17 amino acids. V dropped 5 bases and J dropped 6; count of bases not matched to a gene: 11. The clonotype was recovered from a woman aged 55-69 years in good health. The sample taken for sequencing was blood. The chain is built from TRBV12-3 or TRBV12-4 and TRBJ2-1, with 12 bases matching TRBD1. As DNA, the CDR3 is TGTGCCAGCAGTCACAAGGGGGACAGGGGGCTGGGCAATGAGCAGTTCTTC. It is translated as CASSHKGDRGLGNEQFF.